Listed below are T cell receptor beta chains from one sample, sequenced in a study of blood T cell repertoires in COVID-19. Data came from immunoSEQ multiplex PCR; TCRdb stores just in-frame clones and leaves some out. The sample includes over 130,000 clones, more than 80% of them seen just once. Sequencing was carried out using peripheral blood. Receptor source: a man aged 65 to 79 with acute or convalescent COVID-19. Each CDR3 is given with its conserved first and last residue.

J gene,V gene,CDR3 protein
TRBJ2-3,TRBV4-1,CASSQIGGTGTDTQYF
TRBJ2-3,TRBV6-5,CASSRKDRFADTQYF
TRBJ2-1,TRBV10-3,CAIGGLAGNEQFF
TRBJ1-1,TRBV6-6,CASSGVDRGNTEAFF
TRBJ2-5,TRBV6-5,CASSPQTATKETQYF
TRBJ1-5,TRBV19,CASSMIVFQGGQPQHF
TRBJ2-7,TRBV19,CASSIGPAGVTYEQYF
TRBJ2-7,TRBV28,CASSSTGQSSYEQYF
TRBJ1-1,TRBV27,CASSFSGPGTEAFF
TRBJ2-7,TRBV11-2,CASSYWTGATYEQYF
TRBJ2-1,TRBV28,CASSLNGYNEQFF
TRBJ1-3,TRBV9,CASSVDSATGYSGNTIYF
TRBJ1-1,TRBV6-6,CASSYSGDLNTEAFF
TRBJ2-2,TRBV4-1,CASSSRTTGNANTGELFF
TRBJ1-2,TRBV3-1/TRBV3-2,CASSQVFGGTYGYTF
TRBJ1-1,TRBV19,CASTRQISGGTEAFF
TRBJ2-3,TRBV10-1,CASTPGGPRDTQYF
TRBJ2-7,TRBV12-5,CASGFMGLPLEGEQYF
TRBJ2-3,TRBV27,CASSLRGGASTDTQYF
TRBJ1-3,TRBV9,CASSVRGDRNTIYF
TRBJ1-2,TRBV6-5,CASRGGGTSYGYTF
TRBJ2-1,TRBV4-1,CASSQGVLAGFLNEQFF
TRBJ2-1,TRBV15,CATSRDSAPRDEQFF
TRBJ2-6,TRBV4-1,CASSQGVAGGGSSGANVLTF
TRBJ2-7,TRBV5-1,CASSQGLPTSYEQYF
TRBJ2-1,TRBV14,CASSQELAYNEQFF
TRBJ2-3,TRBV28,CASSLRERPTDTQYF
TRBJ1-3,TRBV14,CASSQVLGRGTGNTIYF
TRBJ2-7,TRBV11-1,CASSFHQDNEQYF
TRBJ2-1,TRBV7-9,CASSLFSVGAGGNNEQFF
TRBJ2-7,TRBV10-1,CASSETGGDEQYF
TRBJ2-2,TRBV23-1,CASSQSRGLGLPPFNTGELFF
TRBJ1-5,TRBV15,CATSRGSGTGNQPQHF
TRBJ2-5,TRBV6-5,CASRPPGGRETQYF
TRBJ2-5,TRBV11-1,CASSWDSQETQYF
TRBJ1-3,TRBV27,CASSPGLTSAGNTIYF
TRBJ1-1,TRBV5-1,CASSVQQNTEAFF
TRBJ1-2,TRBV28,CASSFKGGYGYTF